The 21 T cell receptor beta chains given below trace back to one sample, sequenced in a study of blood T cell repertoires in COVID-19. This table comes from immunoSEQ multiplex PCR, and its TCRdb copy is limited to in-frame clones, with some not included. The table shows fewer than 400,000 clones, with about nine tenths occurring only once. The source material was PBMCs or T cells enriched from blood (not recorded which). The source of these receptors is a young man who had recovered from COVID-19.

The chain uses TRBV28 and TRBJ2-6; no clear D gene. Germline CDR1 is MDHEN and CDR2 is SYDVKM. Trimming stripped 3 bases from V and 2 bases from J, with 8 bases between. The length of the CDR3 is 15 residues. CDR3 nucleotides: TGTGCCAGCAGTTTGGTGACACCTGGGGCCAACGTCCTGACTTTC. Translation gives CASSLVTPGANVLTF.

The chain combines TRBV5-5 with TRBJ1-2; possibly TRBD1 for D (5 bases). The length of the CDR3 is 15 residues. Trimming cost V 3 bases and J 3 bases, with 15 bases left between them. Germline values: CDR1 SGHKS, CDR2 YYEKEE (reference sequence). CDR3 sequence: CASSSRPGQHYGYTF. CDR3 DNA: TGTGCCAGCAGCTCCCGCCCAGGGCAACACTATGGCTACACCTTC.

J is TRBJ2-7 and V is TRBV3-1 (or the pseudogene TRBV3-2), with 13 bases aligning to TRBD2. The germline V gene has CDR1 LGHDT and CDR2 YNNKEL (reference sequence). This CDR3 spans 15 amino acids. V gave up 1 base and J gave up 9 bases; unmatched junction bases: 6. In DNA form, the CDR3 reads TGTGCCAGCAGCCAAGGAACTAGCGGGAGGGCCGGGCAGTACTTC. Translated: CASSQGTSGRAGQYF.

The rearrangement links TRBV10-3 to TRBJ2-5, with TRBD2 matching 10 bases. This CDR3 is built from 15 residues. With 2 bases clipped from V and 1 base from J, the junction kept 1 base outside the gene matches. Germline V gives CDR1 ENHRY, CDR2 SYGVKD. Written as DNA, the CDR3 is TGTGCCATCAGTGAGGCTAGCGGGGGCCAAGAGACCCAGTACTTC. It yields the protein CAISEASGGQETQYF.

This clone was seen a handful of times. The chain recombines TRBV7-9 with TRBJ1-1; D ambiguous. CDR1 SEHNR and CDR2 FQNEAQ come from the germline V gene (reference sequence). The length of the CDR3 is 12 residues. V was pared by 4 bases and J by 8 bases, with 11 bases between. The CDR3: CASSWREQEAFF. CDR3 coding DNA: TGTGCCAGCAGCTGGAGGGAACAGGAAGCTTTCTTT.

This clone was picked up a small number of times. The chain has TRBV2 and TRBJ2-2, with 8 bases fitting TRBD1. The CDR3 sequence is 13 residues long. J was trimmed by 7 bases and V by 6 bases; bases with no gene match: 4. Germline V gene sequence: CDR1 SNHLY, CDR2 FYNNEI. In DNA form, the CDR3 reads TGTGCCAGCAGCGGACAGGGCGACGGGGAGCTGTTTTTT. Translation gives CASSGQGDGELFF.

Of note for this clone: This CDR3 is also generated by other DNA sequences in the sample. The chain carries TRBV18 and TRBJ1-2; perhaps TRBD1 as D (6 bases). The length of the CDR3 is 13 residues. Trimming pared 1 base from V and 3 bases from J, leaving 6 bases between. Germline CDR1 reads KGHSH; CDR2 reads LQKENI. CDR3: CASSPQGDYGYTF. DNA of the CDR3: TGTGCCAGCTCACCACAGGGGGACTATGGCTACACCTTC.

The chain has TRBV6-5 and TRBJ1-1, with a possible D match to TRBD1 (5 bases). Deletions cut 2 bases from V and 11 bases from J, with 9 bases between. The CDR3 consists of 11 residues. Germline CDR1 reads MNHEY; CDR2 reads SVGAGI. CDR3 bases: TGTGCCAGCAGTTACGGGGGGTCGGCTTTCTTT. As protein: CASSYGGSAFF.

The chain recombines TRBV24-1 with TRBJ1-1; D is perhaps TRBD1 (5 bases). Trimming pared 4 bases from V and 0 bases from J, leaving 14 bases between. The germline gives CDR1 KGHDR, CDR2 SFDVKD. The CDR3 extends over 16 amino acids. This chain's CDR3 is CATSETNGGLNTEAFF. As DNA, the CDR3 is TGTGCCACCAGTGAAACAAACGGGGGATTGAACACTGAAGCTTTCTTT.

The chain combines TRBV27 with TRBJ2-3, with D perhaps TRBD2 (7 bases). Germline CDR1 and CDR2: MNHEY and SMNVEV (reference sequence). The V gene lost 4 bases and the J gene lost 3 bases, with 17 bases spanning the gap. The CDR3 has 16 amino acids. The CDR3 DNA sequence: TGTGCCAGCAGTTGGGGGAGGGGGGGCCGGACAGATACGCAGTATTTT. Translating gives CASSWGRGGRTDTQYF.

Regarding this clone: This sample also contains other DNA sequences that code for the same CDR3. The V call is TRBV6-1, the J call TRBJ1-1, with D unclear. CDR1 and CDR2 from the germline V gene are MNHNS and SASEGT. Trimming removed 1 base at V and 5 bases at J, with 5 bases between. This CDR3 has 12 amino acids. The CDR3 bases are TGTGCCAGCAGTGAAGTTTTAACTGAAGCTTTCTTT. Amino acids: CASSEVLTEAFF.

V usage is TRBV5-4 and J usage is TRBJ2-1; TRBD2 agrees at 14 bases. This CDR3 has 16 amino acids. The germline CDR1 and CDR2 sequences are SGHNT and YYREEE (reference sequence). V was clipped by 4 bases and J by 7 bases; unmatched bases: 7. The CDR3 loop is CASSRGLAGDTNEQFF. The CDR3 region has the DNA TGTGCCAGCAGCAGGGGACTAGCGGGAGATACGAATGAGCAGTTCTTC.

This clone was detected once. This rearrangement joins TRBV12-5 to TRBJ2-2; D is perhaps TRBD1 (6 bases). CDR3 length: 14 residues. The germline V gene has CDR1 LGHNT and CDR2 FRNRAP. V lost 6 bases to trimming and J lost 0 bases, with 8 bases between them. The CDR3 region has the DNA TGTGCTAGTGGACAGGGACCGAACACCGGGGAGCTGTTTTTT. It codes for CASGQGPNTGELFF.

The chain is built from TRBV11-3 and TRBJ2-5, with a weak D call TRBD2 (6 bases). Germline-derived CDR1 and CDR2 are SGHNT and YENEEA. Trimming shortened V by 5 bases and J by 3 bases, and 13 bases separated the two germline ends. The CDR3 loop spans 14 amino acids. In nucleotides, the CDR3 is TGTGCCAGCAGCCGAACGTGGGGGGAAGAGACCCAGTACTTC. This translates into CASSRTWGEETQYF.

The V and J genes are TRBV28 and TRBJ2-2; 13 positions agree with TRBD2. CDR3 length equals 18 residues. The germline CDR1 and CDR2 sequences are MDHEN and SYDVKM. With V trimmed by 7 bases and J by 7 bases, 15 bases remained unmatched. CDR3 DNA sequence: TGTGCCAGCACTTCTTCCCCACTAGCGGGGGGGCGAGGCGGGGAGCTGTTTTTT. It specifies CASTSSPLAGGRGGELFF.

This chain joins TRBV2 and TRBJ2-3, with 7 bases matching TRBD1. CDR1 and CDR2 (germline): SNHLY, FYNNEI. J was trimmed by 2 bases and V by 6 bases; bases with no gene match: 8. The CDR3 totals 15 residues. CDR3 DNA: TGTGCCAGCAGCGCGAACAGGGGATACACAGATACGCAGTATTTT. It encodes CASSANRGYTDTQYF. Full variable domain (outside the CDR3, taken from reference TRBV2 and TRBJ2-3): EPEVTQTPSHQVTQMGQEVILRCVPISNHLYFYWYRQILGQKVEFLVSFYNNEISEKSEIFDDQFSVERPDGSNFTLKIRSTKLEDSAMYFCASSANRGYTDTQYFGPGTRLTVL.

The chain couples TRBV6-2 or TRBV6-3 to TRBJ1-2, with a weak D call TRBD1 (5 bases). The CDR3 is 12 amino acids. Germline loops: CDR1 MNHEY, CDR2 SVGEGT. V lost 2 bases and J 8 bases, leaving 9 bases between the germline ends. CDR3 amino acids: CASSYQGGGYTF. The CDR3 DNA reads TGTGCCAGCAGTTACCAGGGTGGCGGCTACACCTTC.

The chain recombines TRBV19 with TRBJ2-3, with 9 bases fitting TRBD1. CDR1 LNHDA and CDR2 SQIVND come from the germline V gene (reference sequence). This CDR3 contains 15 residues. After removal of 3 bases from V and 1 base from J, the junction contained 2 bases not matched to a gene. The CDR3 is CASSIRDRGTDTQYF. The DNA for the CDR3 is TGTGCCAGTAGTATTCGGGACAGGGGCACAGATACGCAGTATTTT.

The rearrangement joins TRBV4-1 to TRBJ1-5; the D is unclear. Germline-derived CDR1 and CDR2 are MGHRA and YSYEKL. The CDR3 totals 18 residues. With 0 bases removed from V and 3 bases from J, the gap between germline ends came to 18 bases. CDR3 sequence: CASSQDFRSGPLNQPQHF. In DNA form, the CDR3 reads TGCGCCAGCAGCCAAGATTTCAGGTCAGGTCCACTCAATCAGCCCCAGCATTTT.

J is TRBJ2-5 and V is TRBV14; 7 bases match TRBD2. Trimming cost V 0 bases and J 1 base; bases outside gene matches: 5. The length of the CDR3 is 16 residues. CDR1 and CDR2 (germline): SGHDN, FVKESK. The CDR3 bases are TGTGCCAGCAGCCAAGACAGGAGGGAGGGCCAAGAGACCCAGTACTTC. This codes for CASSQDRREGQETQYF.

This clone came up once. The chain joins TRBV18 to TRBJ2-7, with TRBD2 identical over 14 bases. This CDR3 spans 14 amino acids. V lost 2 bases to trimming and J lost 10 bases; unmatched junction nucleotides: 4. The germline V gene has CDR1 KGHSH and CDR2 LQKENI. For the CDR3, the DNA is TGTGCCAGCTCACCAATCGGGACTAGCGGGAGTCAGTACTTC. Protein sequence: CASSPIGTSGSQYF.